This TCR beta chain was recorded in a study of blood T cells in healthy people across ages. General observations from the study: A strong correlation between TCR beta diversity and naive T cell percentage was seen. PBMCs left unsorted prevented a conclusive naive versus antigen-experienced comparison.

Worth noting for this clonotype: Its target is not known.

Whenever a sample was processed, at least 6 million PBMCs were isolated. Next came a second PCR, run for about 6 to 11 cycles, which used a sample-barcoded 5' primer along with a J-beta primer mix. Each of the cDNA molecules was tagged by a template-switch adaptor with 12 random nucleotides. TCRdb re-called the 5' RACE reads through MiXCR, storing one row per CDR3 protein. The sample holds over a million distinct CDR3 sequences, around 55% seen once. The sequencing input was blood. The clonotype was recovered from a man in his late teens or twenties in good health.

The CDR3 bases are TGTGCCAGCAGGGCCCCTGTCCTCTCCTACAATGAGCAGTTCTTC. Translation: CASRAPVLSYNEQFF. The chain uses TRBV27 and TRBJ2-1; D is unclear. CDR3 size: 15 residues. V dropped 6 bases and J dropped 0 bases, with 12 bases sitting between them. Looked up from germline, CDR1 is MNHEY and CDR2 is SMNVEV (reference sequence).